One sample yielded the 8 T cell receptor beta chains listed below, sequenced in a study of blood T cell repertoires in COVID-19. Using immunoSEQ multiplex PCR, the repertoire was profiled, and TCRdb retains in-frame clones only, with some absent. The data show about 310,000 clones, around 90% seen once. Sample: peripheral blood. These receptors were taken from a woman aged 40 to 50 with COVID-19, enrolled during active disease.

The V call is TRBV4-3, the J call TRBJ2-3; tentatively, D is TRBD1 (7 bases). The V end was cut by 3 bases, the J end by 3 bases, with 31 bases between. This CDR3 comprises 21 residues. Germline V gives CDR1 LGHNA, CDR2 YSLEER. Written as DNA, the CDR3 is TGCGCCAGCAGCCAGCTGAGGGGGACAGCTCCTCTCCACGGGGGTACAGATACGCAGTATTTT. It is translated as CASSQLRGTAPLHGGTDTQYF.

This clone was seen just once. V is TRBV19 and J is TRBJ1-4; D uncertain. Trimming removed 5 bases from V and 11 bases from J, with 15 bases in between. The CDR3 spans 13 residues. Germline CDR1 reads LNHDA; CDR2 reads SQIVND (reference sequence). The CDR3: CASSADARGKLFF. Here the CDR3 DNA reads TGTGCCAGTAGTGCGGACGCCCGAGGGAAACTGTTTTTT.

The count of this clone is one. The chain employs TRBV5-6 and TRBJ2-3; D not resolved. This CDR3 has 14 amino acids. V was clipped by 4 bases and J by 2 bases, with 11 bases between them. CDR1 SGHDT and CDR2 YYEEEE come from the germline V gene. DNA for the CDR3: TGTGCCAGCAGCCCGAGGTACTACACAGATACGCAGTATTTT. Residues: CASSPRYYTDTQYF.

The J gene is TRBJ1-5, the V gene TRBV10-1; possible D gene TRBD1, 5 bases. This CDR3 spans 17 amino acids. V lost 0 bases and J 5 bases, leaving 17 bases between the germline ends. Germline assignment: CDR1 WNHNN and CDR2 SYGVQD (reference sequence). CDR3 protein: CASSESITGGRDQPQHF. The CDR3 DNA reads TGCGCCAGCAGTGAGTCGATTACGGGGGGAAGGGATCAGCCCCAGCATTTT.

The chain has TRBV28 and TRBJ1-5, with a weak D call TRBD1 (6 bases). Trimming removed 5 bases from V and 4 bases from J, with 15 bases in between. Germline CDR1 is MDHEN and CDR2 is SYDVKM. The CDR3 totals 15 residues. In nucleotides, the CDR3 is TGTGCCAGCAGTCTTCTTCAGGGGAAGAATCAGCCCCAGCATTTT. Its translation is CASSLLQGKNQPQHF. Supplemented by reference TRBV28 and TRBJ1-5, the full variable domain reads DVKVTQSSRYLVKRTGEKVFLECVQDMDHENMFWYRQDPGLGLRLIYFSYDVKMKEKGDIPEGYSVSREKKERFSLILESASTNQTSMYLCASSLLQGKNQPQHFGDGTRLSIL.

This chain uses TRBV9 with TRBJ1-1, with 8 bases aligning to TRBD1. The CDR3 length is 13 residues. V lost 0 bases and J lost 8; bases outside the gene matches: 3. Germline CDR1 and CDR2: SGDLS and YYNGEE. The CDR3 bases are TGTGCCAGCAGCGTAGTTAGGACAGGGGAAGCTTTCTTT. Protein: CASSVVRTGEAFF.

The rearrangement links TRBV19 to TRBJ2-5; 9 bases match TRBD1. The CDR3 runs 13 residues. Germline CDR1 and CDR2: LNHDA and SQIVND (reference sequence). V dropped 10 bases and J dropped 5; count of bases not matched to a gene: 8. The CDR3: CATKNRGLETQYF. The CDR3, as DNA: TGTGCCACTAAGAACAGGGGGCTGGAGACCCAGTACTTC.

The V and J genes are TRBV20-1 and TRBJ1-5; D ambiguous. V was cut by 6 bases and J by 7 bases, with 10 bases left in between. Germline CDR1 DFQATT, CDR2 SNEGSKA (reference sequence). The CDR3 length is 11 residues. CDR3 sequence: CSASDGQPQHF. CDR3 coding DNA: TGCAGTGCGAGCGACGGACAGCCCCAGCATTTT.